The rows below give T cell receptor beta chains drawn from one sample of a study of blood T cell repertoires in COVID-19. The repertoire was sequenced with immunoSEQ multiplex PCR; TCRdb's copy has only in-frame clones and lacks some. The sample shows around 220,000 clones, around 83% of them seen only once. Sequencing used peripheral blood. The receptors were gathered from a woman in her fifties or sixties with COVID-19, enrolled during active disease. Each CDR3 is given with its conserved first and last residue. The D gene is left open where the match is weak. The size of a clone is reported for some rows only, either as once, few or many, or as a class for expanded clones.

D gene	clone size	V gene	J gene	CDR3 protein	CDR3 DNA
TRBD2	few	TRBV30	TRBJ2-7	CAWSRGDTSYEQYF	TGTGCCTGGAGTCGGGGGGATACCTCCTACGAGCAGTACTTC
TRBD1	NA	TRBV24-1	TRBJ2-5	CATSDPVGGTGGETQYF	TGTGCCACCAGTGATCCCGTCGGCGGGACAGGGGGAGAGACCCAGTACTTC
NA	NA	TRBV2	TRBJ2-5	CASSEALGLRGETQYF	TGTGCCAGCAGTGAAGCGCTTGGGCTAAGGGGAGAGACCCAGTACTTC
NA	NA	TRBV5-1	TRBJ2-5	CASSPQGQETQYF	TGCGCCAGCAGCCCACAGGGTCAAGAGACCCAGTACTTC
NA	once	TRBV12-3/TRBV12-4	TRBJ2-3	CASSYRGDTQYF	TGTGCCAGCAGTTATAGAGGGGATACGCAGTATTTT
TRBD2	NA	TRBV19	TRBJ2-1	CASSSLLAGDHNEQFF	TGTGCCAGTAGTTCACTACTAGCGGGGGATCACAATGAGCAGTTCTTC
TRBD1	few	TRBV5-1	TRBJ1-5	CASRYRQGIDQPQHF	TGCGCCAGCAGATATCGACAGGGAATTGATCAGCCCCAGCATTTT
TRBD1	few	TRBV7-8	TRBJ1-5	CASSLARQGGQPQHF	TGTGCCAGCAGCTTAGCTCGACAGGGTGGTCAGCCCCAGCATTTT
NA	NA	TRBV19	TRBJ1-5	CASSQHRAGQPQHF	TGTGCCAGTAGCCAACACAGGGCAGGGCAGCCCCAGCATTTT
NA	NA	TRBV10-3	TRBJ1-5	CAIREGGIQPQHF	TGTGCCATCAGGGAAGGGGGTATTCAGCCCCAGCATTTT
NA	NA	TRBV28	TRBJ2-2	CASGTPNTGELFF	TGTGCCAGCGGGACACCTAACACCGGGGAGCTGTTTTTT
NA	NA	TRBV2	TRBJ2-3	CASSPRGGLIPDTQYF	TGTGCCAGCAGCCCAAGGGGGGGGTTAATACCAGATACGCAGTATTTT
NA	NA	TRBV19	TRBJ1-1	CASSIGEGSTEAFF	TGTGCCAGTAGTATAGGGGAGGGGAGCACTGAAGCTTTCTTT
NA	NA	TRBV5-1	TRBJ1-1	CASSLTPVTEAFF	TGCGCCAGCAGCCTTACGCCAGTCACTGAAGCTTTCTTT
NA	NA	TRBV10-1	TRBJ2-2	CASSNFLYREDTGELFF	TGCGCCAGCAGTAATTTTTTATACAGGGAAGACACCGGGGAGCTGTTTTTT
TRBD1	NA	TRBV14	TRBJ1-2	CASSHQGVNYGYTF	TGTGCCAGCAGCCATCAGGGGGTTAACTATGGCTACACCTTC
NA	NA	TRBV7-9	TRBJ2-6	CASSTTGEASGYLLLANVLTF	TGTGCCAGCAGCACAACCGGGGAGGCCTCCGGGTACCTGCTTTTGGCCAACGTCCTGACTTTC
NA	NA	TRBV6-5	TRBJ1-2	CASRGGTLINYGYTF	TGTGCCAGCAGGGGGGGGACACTTATTAACTATGGCTACACCTTC
TRBD2	NA	TRBV2	TRBJ2-3	CASRSFSGGETDTQYF	TGTGCCAGCAGGTCCTTTAGCGGGGGTGAAACAGATACGCAGTATTTT
TRBD2	NA	TRBV3-1/TRBV3-2	TRBJ2-7	CASSQDVGGAYEQYF	TGTGCCAGCAGCCAAGATGTGGGGGGGGCCTACGAGCAGTACTTC
TRBD1	NA	TRBV2	TRBJ2-5	CASSEAGTGRETQYF	TGTGCCAGCAGTGAAGCGGGGACAGGGAGAGAGACCCAGTACTTC
TRBD2	NA	TRBV5-4	TRBJ2-3	CASSLGTSGTTDTQYF	TGTGCCAGCAGCTTGGGTACTAGCGGAACCACAGATACGCAGTATTTT
NA	NA	TRBV7-6	TRBJ1-2	CASSLIVGPGGGYTF	TGTGCCAGCAGCTTAATTGTGGGCCCCGGTGGTGGCTACACCTTC
NA	NA	TRBV11-2	TRBJ2-1	CASSTPQGGFYNEQFF	TGTGCCAGCAGCACCCCACAAGGAGGGTTCTACAATGAGCAGTTCTTC